This TCR beta chain is drawn from a study of Ad26.COV2.S vaccination and SARS-CoV-2 variants. Turning to this clone: The antigen remains unidentified.

Produced via immunoSEQ multiplex PCR; TCRdb's table is partial and in-frame only. The sample includes 97,000 or so clones, 80% of them seen just once. The study's findings and limits: Higher spike-specific TCR breadth was found in vaccine recipients than in placebo recipients. The analyses of TCR breadth and depth may have understated the size of total T cell responses. Reports say spike-specific CD8+ and CD4+ T cell responses covered substantial breadth after vaccination.

This specimen consisted of peripheral blood, obtained after recovery from COVID-19. This clonotype was sampled from a human donor who had recovered from COVID-19.

The CDR3 is CASLREGSDTQYF. CDR3 sequence (DNA): TGTGCCAGCCTCAGGGAGGGTTCGGATACGCAGTATTTT. The genes are TRBV2 and TRBJ2-3; the match to TRBD2 covers 7 bases. The CDR3 consists of 13 residues. In germline, CDR1 is SNHLY, CDR2 FYNNEI. V lost 8 bases and J lost 6; bases outside the gene matches: 8.